These T cell receptor beta chains were read from a single sample in a study of blood T cell repertoires in COVID-19. The data were produced by immunoSEQ multiplex PCR, yet TCRdb's version contains in-frame clones alone and is incomplete. The sample includes approximately 93,000 clones, 72% seen only once; the top ten take 13% to 15%. The specimen sequenced was peripheral blood. The receptors derive from a woman older than 75 with acute or convalescent COVID-19. The CDR3 runs from the conserved cysteine through the conserved F or W. A D gene is named only where the DNA matches it firmly. Clone size is not always given. Where it is, it says once, few, many or a class for expanded clones.

V	D	size	J	CDR3	DNA
TRBV21-1	.	once	TRBJ2-2	CASSKARTSGGAYTGELFF	TGTGCCAGCAGCAAAGCCCGGACTAGCGGGGGGGCCTACACCGGGGAGCTGTTTTTT
TRBV9	.	few	TRBJ1-2	CASSGGTIYNYGYTF	TGTGCCAGCAGCGGGGGGACAATCTATAACTATGGCTACACCTTC
TRBV27	TRBD1	.	TRBJ2-3	CASSLSGGRGFTDTQYF	TGTGCCAGCAGTTTATCGGGCGGCAGGGGGTTCACAGATACGCAGTATTTT
TRBV7-9	TRBD2	.	TRBJ2-1	CASSLEDGLAGDEQFF	TGTGCCAGCAGCTTAGAGGACGGACTAGCGGGGGATGAGCAGTTCTTC
TRBV9	TRBD1	.	TRBJ1-3	CASTGGPGNTIYF	TGTGCCAGTACAGGGGGACCAGGAAACACCATATATTTT
TRBV5-6	.	once	TRBJ1-6	CASSRDRRDSPLHF	TGTGCCAGCAGCCGTGACAGGCGGGATTCACCCCTCCACTTT
TRBV19	.	.	TRBJ2-3	CATSQGSDTQYF	TGTGCCACATCCCAGGGATCAGATACGCAGTATTTT
TRBV5-1	.	.	TRBJ2-5	CASSAGTSPSQETQYF	TGCGCCAGCAGCGCCGGGACATCACCTTCCCAAGAGACCCAGTACTTC
TRBV24-1	.	few	TRBJ2-1	CATSIGTSPYNEQFF	TGTGCCACCAGTATTGGGACAAGTCCCTACAATGAGCAGTTCTTC
TRBV7-3	.	.	TRBJ1-2	CASSPNRVSGYGYTF	TGTGCCAGCAGCCCCAACAGGGTGTCCGGCTATGGCTACACCTTC
TRBV9	.	.	TRBJ1-1	CASSVGRQEAFF	TGTGCCAGCAGCGTAGGTCGACAAGAAGCTTTCTTT
TRBV11-3	.	.	TRBJ2-7	CASSLGGRSEQYF	TGTGCCAGCAGCCTCGGGGGGCGCAGCGAGCAGTACTTC
TRBV11-2	TRBD1	.	TRBJ2-7	CASSLGQGVAEQYF	TGTGCCAGCAGCTTAGGTCAGGGGGTAGCCGAGCAGTACTTC
TRBV5-4	.	.	TRBJ2-3	CASSLDRGTTDTQYF	TGTGCCAGCAGCTTAGATAGGGGGACCACAGATACGCAGTATTTT
TRBV19	.	.	TRBJ1-1	CATAINPGTEAFF	TGTGCCACCGCGATCAATCCGGGTACTGAAGCTTTCTTT
TRBV27	TRBD1	.	TRBJ1-2	CASSLSRGQGAFGYTF	TGTGCCAGCAGTTTATCTCGCGGCCAGGGGGCCTTTGGCTACACCTTC
TRBV5-1	TRBD2	.	TRBJ2-5	CASSLSGGAEETQYF	TGCGCCAGCAGCCTGAGCGGGGGGGCTGAAGAGACCCAGTACTTC
TRBV7-2	TRBD2	.	TRBJ2-5	CASSSRGGETQYF	TGTGCCAGCAGTTCTCGGGGGGGAGAGACCCAGTACTTC